These T cell receptor beta chains were read from a single sample in a study of blood T cell repertoires in COVID-19. Some clones are missing from TCRdb's copy, which holds only in-frame ones; the method was immunoSEQ multiplex PCR. The sample lists roughly 330,000 clones; 80% to 90% were seen once. The sample consisted of peripheral blood. The source of these receptors is a man aged 18 to 30 who had recovered from COVID-19. The CDR3 runs from the conserved cysteine through the conserved F or W. The D gene is left open where the match is weak. Part of the rows lack a size; the others show once, few, many or a class for expanded clones.

size	V	D	J	CDR3	DNA
once	TRBV12-3/TRBV12-4	NA	TRBJ1-2	CASSRGGYGYTF	TGTGCCAGCAGTAGGGGCGGCTATGGCTACACCTTC
NA	TRBV7-7	NA	TRBJ1-5	CASSPTDYGNQPQHF	TGTGCCAGCAGTCCGACAGATTATGGCAATCAGCCCCAGCATTTT
NA	TRBV30	TRBD2	TRBJ2-2	CAWSFGTSGRPGELFF	TGTGCCTGGAGTTTCGGGACTAGCGGGAGACCCGGGGAGCTGTTTTTT
NA	TRBV24-1	TRBD2	TRBJ2-1	CATSGGTSGLQDNEQFF	TGTGCCACCAGTGGGGGGACTAGCGGGCTCCAAGACAATGAGCAGTTCTTC
few	TRBV9	NA	TRBJ1-2	CASSVGSPANYGYTF	TGTGCCAGCAGCGTAGGAAGTCCGGCTAACTATGGCTACACCTTC
NA	TRBV29-1	TRBD1	TRBJ1-3	CSATGAVSGNTIYF	TGCAGCGCGACAGGGGCCGTCTCTGGAAACACCATATATTTT
few	TRBV5-6	NA	TRBJ2-2	CASSYLGNTGELFF	TGTGCCAGCAGCTACCTCGGGAACACCGGGGAGCTGTTTTTT
NA	TRBV7-9	NA	TRBJ1-6	CASSDGKGWFNSQSPLHF	TGTGCCAGCAGCGATGGGAAGGGGTGGTTCAACAGTCAATCACCCCTCCACTTT
NA	TRBV2	NA	TRBJ2-7	CASSEGDLRETAYEQYF	TGTGCCAGCAGTGAGGGTGACTTACGGGAAACGGCCTACGAGCAGTACTTC
NA	TRBV24-1	NA	TRBJ2-1	CATSDLSADEQFF	TGTGCCACCAGTGATTTGTCGGCGGATGAGCAGTTCTTC
NA	TRBV11-2	NA	TRBJ2-7	CASSLQPQGYLYEQYF	TGTGCCAGCAGCTTACAACCGCAGGGATACCTCTACGAGCAGTACTTC
few	TRBV2	NA	TRBJ1-2	CASTREGAWGGYTF	TGTGCCAGCACCCGAGAAGGGGCCTGGGGTGGCTACACCTTC
NA	TRBV5-1	NA	TRBJ1-1	CASSFRWNTEAFF	TGCGCCAGCAGCTTCCGGTGGAACACTGAAGCTTTCTTT
once	TRBV6-6	NA	TRBJ1-4	CASSRLGATNEKLFF	TGTGCCAGCAGCCGGCTAGGGGCAACTAATGAAAAACTGTTTTTT
NA	TRBV10-3	TRBD1	TRBJ1-4	CAIRGQGANEKLFF	TGTGCCATCAGGGGACAGGGGGCGAACGAAAAACTGTTTTTT
NA	TRBV10-3	TRBD2	TRBJ2-7	CAISPKRGDGTSGYEQYF	TGTGCCATCAGTCCTAAAAGGGGGGACGGGACTAGCGGCTACGAGCAGTACTTC
NA	TRBV6-5	TRBD2	TRBJ2-3	CASSLGGTPSTQYF	TGTGCCAGCAGTTTGGGGGGGACCCCCTCTACGCAGTATTTT
few	TRBV5-1	TRBD1	TRBJ1-1	CASSPIRDRGNTEAFF	TGCGCCAGCAGCCCGATCAGAGACAGGGGGAACACTGAAGCTTTCTTT
NA	TRBV25-1	TRBD2	TRBJ2-1	CASKLAGVYNEQFF	TGTGCCAGCAAACTAGCGGGGGTCTACAATGAGCAGTTCTTC
NA	TRBV5-5	NA	TRBJ1-3	CASSVFQAGGAGNTIYF	TGTGCCAGCAGCGTATTCCAAGCTGGAGGGGCTGGAAACACCATATATTTT
NA	TRBV9	TRBD2	TRBJ2-1	CASSPRGGAYNEQFF	TGTGCCAGCAGCCCCCGGGGGGGGGCCTACAATGAGCAGTTCTTC
NA	TRBV7-3	TRBD2	TRBJ2-1	CASSLVAGYYNEQFF	TGTGCCAGCAGCTTAGTAGCGGGGTACTACAATGAGCAGTTCTTC
NA	TRBV6-5	TRBD1	TRBJ2-2	CASSSGTVGTGELFF	TGTGCCAGCAGTTCCGGGACAGTAGGCACCGGGGAGCTGTTTTTT
NA	TRBV5-4	NA	TRBJ2-7	CASSLDPGQNYEQYF	TGTGCCAGCAGCCTAGATCCAGGACAGAACTACGAGCAGTACTTC
once	TRBV6-5	NA	TRBJ1-1	CASSFGHTNTEAFF	TGTGCCAGCAGTTTTGGACACACGAACACTGAAGCTTTCTTT
NA	TRBV5-1	NA	TRBJ1-3	CASSLARIGSSGNTIYF	TGCGCCAGCAGCTTGGCCAGAATTGGCAGCTCTGGAAACACCATATATTTT
NA	TRBV10-1	TRBD1	TRBJ2-7	CASSDPGTGGIEQYF	TGCGCCAGCAGTGACCCCGGGACAGGGGGGATCGAGCAGTACTTC
NA	TRBV6-5	NA	TRBJ1-4	CASSSDGTRNEKLFF	TGTGCCAGCAGTTCCGATGGGACAAGAAATGAAAAACTGTTTTTT
NA	TRBV27	TRBD1	TRBJ2-7	CASSLSPTGGREQYF	TGTGCCAGCAGTTTATCCCCCACAGGGGGTAGGGAGCAGTACTTC
NA	TRBV10-3	TRBD1	TRBJ2-5	CAISGAGTGEETQYF	TGTGCCATCAGCGGCGCGGGGACAGGGGAGGAGACCCAGTACTTC
NA	TRBV19	TRBD1	TRBJ1-4	CASTPGGTAAEKLFF	TGTGCCAGTACCCCGGGGGGGACAGCTGCCGAAAAACTGTTTTTT
few	TRBV3-1/TRBV3-2	NA	TRBJ1-1	CASSPTGGEEAFF	TGTGCCAGCAGCCCCACCGGCGGGGAGGAAGCTTTCTTT
NA	TRBV6-2/TRBV6-3	TRBD2	TRBJ2-7	CASSYSPPGRVTYEQYF	TGTGCCAGCAGTTACTCCCCCCCCGGGAGGGTTACCTACGAGCAGTACTTC
NA	TRBV30	NA	TRBJ1-5	CAWSVGQGNQPQHF	TGTGCCTGGAGTGTAGGCCAGGGGAATCAGCCCCAGCATTTT
NA	TRBV19	TRBD2	TRBJ2-1	CASSPSSGGAWNEQFF	TGTGCCAGTAGTCCCTCTAGCGGGGGGGCCTGGAATGAGCAGTTCTTC
few	TRBV27	NA	TRBJ1-1	CASSPSRLNTEAFF	TGTGCCAGCAGTCCTTCCCGTCTGAACACTGAAGCTTTCTTT
NA	TRBV9	TRBD1	TRBJ1-4	CASSPDRAEKLFF	TGTGCCAGCAGCCCGGACAGGGCTGAAAAACTGTTTTTT
once	TRBV27	TRBD2	TRBJ2-5	CASSLWGGGVQETQYF	TGTGCCAGCAGTTTATGGGGCGGGGGGGTGCAAGAGACCCAGTACTTC
NA	TRBV5-5	TRBD1	TRBJ2-5	CASSLPSGTGRETQYF	TGTGCCAGCAGCTTACCCTCCGGGACAGGGAGAGAGACCCAGTACTTC
NA	TRBV15	TRBD1	TRBJ1-1	CATSISRGQKTFF	TGTGCCACCAGCATAAGCAGGGGGCAGAAGACTTTCTTT
NA	TRBV5-1	NA	TRBJ2-1	CASSLATGYNEQFF	TGCGCCAGCAGCTTGGCGACAGGCTACAATGAGCAGTTCTTC
NA	TRBV14	NA	TRBJ1-4	CASSRGEGGEKLFF	TGTGCCAGCAGCCGGGGGGAAGGTGGAGAAAAACTGTTTTTT
NA	TRBV5-1	NA	TRBJ1-2	CASSLVSGGNYGYTF	TGCGCCAGCAGCTTGGTGTCGGGGGGCAACTATGGCTACACCTTC
once	TRBV30	TRBD2	TRBJ2-7	CAWGGLAGGPGEQYF	TGTGCCTGGGGAGGACTAGCGGGAGGGCCGGGGGAGCAGTACTTC
few	TRBV19	NA	TRBJ2-7	CASDTGQNSYEQYF	TGTGCCAGTGATACCGGACAGAACTCCTACGAGCAGTACTTC
NA	TRBV3-1/TRBV3-2	TRBD2	TRBJ2-1	CASSQDRGGAVDEQFF	TGTGCCAGCAGCCAAGATCGCGGGGGGGCCGTCGATGAGCAGTTCTTC
NA	TRBV4-3	TRBD1	TRBJ1-4	CASSQDMSTGANEKLFF	TGCGCCAGCAGCCAAGATATGTCGACAGGGGCTAATGAAAAACTGTTTTTT
NA	TRBV10-2	NA	TRBJ2-3	CASSGAATSTDTQYF	TGCGCCAGCAGTGGGGCAGCAACTAGCACAGATACGCAGTATTTT
NA	TRBV6-2/TRBV6-3	NA	TRBJ2-2	CATNYPTGYTGELFF	TGTGCCACCAATTACCCTACAGGGTACACCGGGGAGCTGTTTTTT
NA	TRBV4-2	NA	TRBJ2-5	CASSQERGPMAPETQYF	TGTGCCAGCAGCCAAGAGCGGGGACCAATGGCACCGGAGACCCAGTACTTC
NA	TRBV5-1	NA	TRBJ2-7	CASSLPRTVPPYEQYF	TGCGCCAGCAGCCTCCCGCGGACAGTGCCGCCCTACGAGCAGTACTTC
NA	TRBV7-9	TRBD1	TRBJ1-4	CASSFPGQENEKLFF	TGTGCCAGCAGCTTTCCCGGACAGGAGAATGAAAAACTGTTTTTT
NA	TRBV11-2	TRBD2	TRBJ2-1	CASSSLAVTWNEQFF	TGTGCCAGCAGCAGCCTAGCGGTTACATGGAATGAGCAGTTCTTC
NA	TRBV29-1	TRBD1	TRBJ2-7	CSAVTGDVYEQYF	TGCAGCGCCGTGACAGGGGACGTTTACGAGCAGTACTTC
NA	TRBV11-2	TRBD2	TRBJ2-7	CASSHGLAGGYEQYF	TGTGCCAGCAGCCACGGACTAGCGGGGGGTTACGAGCAGTACTTC